Ten or more counts support the clone carrying this T cell receptor beta chain. Peripheral blood samples of around 9.8 milliliters were drawn from each donor. The length of the CDR3 is 18 residues. V lost 5 bases to trimming and J lost 3 bases, with 24 bases between them. Germline V gene lookup returns CDR1 PRHDT and CDR2 FYEKMQ (reference sequence). Primers used in a second PCR of roughly 6 to 11 cycles were a sample-barcoded 5' primer and a J-beta primer mix. TCRdb reprocessed the 5' RACE reads via MiXCR and lists one record per CDR3 protein. The sample lists 800,000 to 1,300,000 distinct CDR3 sequences, roughly a quarter occurring once. This entry is derived from a study of blood T cells in healthy people across ages. These same data were also listed under a study on T cells of mothers and their children. In that study: Overlap measured in related mother-child pairs was slightly, non-significantly higher than in unrelated pairs.

The TCR was taken from a girl aged 2 to 10 in good health. The gene calls are TRBV13 and TRBJ2-3; D is perhaps TRBD1 (6 bases). Sequenced material: blood. This CDR3 is CASSHSTYGRGETDTQYF. The CDR3 DNA reads TGTGCCAGCAGCCACTCGACCTACGGCAGGGGTGAAACAGATACGCAGTATTTT.